The next 3 T cell receptor beta chains were all read from a single sample in a study of blood T cells in healthy people across ages. With a J-beta primer mix and a sample-barcoded 5' primer, a second PCR ran about 6 to 11 cycles. In TCRdb, the 5' RACE reads were re-called with MiXCR into one record per CDR3 protein. The table includes approximately 940,000 distinct CDR3 sequences, around 46% detected once. The sample comprised blood. Receptors were obtained from a man under 40 in good health.

V and J are TRBV30 and TRBJ1-6; no reliable D call. V gave up 1 base and J gave up 7 bases, with 20 bases separating them. Germline values: CDR1 GTSNPN, CDR2 SVGIG (reference sequence). This CDR3 is built from 17 residues. CDR3 amino acids: CAWSGSGAKTRNSPLHF. The CDR3 nucleotides are TGTGCCTGGAGTGGTTCAGGAGCCAAAACGAGGAATTCACCCCTCCACTTT.

This clonotype has a handful of counts. The CDR3 DNA sequence: TGTGCCAGCACCGTCCCCGGGTCCGAGCAGTACTTC. Translation: CASTVPGSEQYF. The rearrangement uses TRBV7-9 and TRBJ2-7; D not resolved. Germline CDR1 is SEHNR and CDR2 is FQNEAQ (reference sequence). This CDR3 has 12 residues. Trimming left V 7 bases short and J 6 bases short, with 13 bases between.

The chain combines TRBV12-3 or TRBV12-4 with TRBJ2-1; 12 positions match TRBD2. CDR3 length: 15 residues. V lost 6 bases to trimming and J lost 7 bases; unmatched junction nucleotides: 7. CDR3 in amino acids: CASRASGGARNEQFF. For the CDR3, the DNA is TGTGCCAGCAGGGCTAGCGGGGGGGCAAGGAATGAGCAGTTCTTC.